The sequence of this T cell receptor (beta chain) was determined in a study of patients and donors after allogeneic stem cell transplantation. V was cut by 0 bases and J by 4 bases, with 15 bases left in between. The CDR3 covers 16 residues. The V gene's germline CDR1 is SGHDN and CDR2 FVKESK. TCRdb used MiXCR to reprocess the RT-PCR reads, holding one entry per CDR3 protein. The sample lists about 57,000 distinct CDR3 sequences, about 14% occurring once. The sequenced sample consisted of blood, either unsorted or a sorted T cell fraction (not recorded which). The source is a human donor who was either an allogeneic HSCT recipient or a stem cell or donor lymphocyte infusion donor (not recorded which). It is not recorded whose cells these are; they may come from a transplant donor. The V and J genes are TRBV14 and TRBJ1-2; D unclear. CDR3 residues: CASSQDIGGRTYGYTF. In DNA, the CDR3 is TGTGCCAGCAGCCAAGATATAGGAGGCCGGACCTATGGCTACACCTTC.